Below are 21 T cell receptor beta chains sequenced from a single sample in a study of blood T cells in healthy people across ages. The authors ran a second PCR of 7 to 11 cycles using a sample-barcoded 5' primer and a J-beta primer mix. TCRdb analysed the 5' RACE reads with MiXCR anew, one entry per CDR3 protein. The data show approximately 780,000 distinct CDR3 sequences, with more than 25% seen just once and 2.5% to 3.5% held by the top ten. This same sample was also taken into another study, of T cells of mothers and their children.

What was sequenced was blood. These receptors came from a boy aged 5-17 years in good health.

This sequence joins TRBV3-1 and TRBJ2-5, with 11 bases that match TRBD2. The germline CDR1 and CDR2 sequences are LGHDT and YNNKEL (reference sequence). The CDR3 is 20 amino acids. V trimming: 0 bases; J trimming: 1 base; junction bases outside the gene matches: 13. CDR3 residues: CASSQEGHATSGMTQETQYF. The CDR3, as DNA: TGTGCCAGCAGCCAAGAAGGGCACGCGACTAGCGGGATGACCCAAGAGACCCAGTACTTC.

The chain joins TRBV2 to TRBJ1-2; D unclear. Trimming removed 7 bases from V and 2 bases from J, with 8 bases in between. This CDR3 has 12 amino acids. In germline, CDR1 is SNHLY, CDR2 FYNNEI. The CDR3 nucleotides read TGTGCCAGCATGGCACTCAACTATGGCTACACCTTC. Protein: CASMALNYGYTF. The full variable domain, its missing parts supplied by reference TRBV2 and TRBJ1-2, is EPEVTQTPSHQVTQMGQEVILRCVPISNHLYFYWYRQILGQKVEFLVSFYNNEISEKSEIFDDQFSVERPDGSNFTLKIRSTKLEDSAMYFCASMALNYGYTFGSGTRLTVV.

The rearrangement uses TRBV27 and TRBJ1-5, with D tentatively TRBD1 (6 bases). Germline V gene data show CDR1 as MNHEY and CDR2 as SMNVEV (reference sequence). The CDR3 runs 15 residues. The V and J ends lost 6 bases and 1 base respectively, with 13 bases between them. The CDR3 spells CASSRDIWSNQPQHF. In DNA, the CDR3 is TGTGCCAGCAGCCGGGACATCTGGAGCAATCAGCCCCAGCATTTT.

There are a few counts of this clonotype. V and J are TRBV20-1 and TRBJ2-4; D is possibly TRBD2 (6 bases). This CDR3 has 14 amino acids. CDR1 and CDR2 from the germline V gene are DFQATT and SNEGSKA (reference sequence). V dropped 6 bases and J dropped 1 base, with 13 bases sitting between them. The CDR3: CSAPTSAAKNIQYF. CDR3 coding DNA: TGCAGTGCACCGACTAGTGCGGCCAAAAACATTCAGTACTTC.

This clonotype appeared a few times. The DNA of the CDR3 is TGTGCCAGCAGCTTATTTCGAGCTCTTAATTCACCCCTCCACTTT. Its protein product is CASSLFRALNSPLHF. The chain uses TRBV11-2 and TRBJ1-6; D uncertain. The CDR3 is made up of 15 amino acids. Per the germline V gene, CDR1 is SGHAT and CDR2 is FQNNGV. V lost 2 bases and J lost 6, with 11 bases in between. Full variable domain (missing parts from reference TRBV11-2 and TRBJ1-6): EAGVAQSPRYKIIEKRQSVAFWCNPISGHATLYWYQQILGQGPKLLIQFQNNGVVDDSQLPKDRFSAERLKGVDSTLKIQPAKLEDSAVYLCASSLFRALNSPLHFGNGTRLTVT.

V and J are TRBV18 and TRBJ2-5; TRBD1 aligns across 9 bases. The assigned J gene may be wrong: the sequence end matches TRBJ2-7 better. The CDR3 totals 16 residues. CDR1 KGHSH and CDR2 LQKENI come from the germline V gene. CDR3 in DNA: TGTGCCAGCTCATCCCCGGGACAGGGTATTTCTTACGAGCAGTACTTC. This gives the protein CASSSPGQGISYEQYF.

The CDR3: CASSERTGSQKQYF. CDR3 DNA sequence: TGTGCCAGCAGTGAAAGGACAGGGTCACAGAAGCAGTACTTC. J is TRBJ2-7 and V is TRBV6-1, with 8 bases matching TRBD1. The CDR3 extends over 14 amino acids. CDR1 and CDR2 (germline): MNHNS, SASEGT. V gave up 2 bases and J gave up 8 bases; unmatched junction bases: 8.

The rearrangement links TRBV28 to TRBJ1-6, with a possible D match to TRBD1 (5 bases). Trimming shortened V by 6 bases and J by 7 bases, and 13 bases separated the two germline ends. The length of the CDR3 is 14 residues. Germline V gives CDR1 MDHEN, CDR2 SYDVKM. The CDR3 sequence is CASRGERSNSPLHF. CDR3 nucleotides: TGTGCCAGCAGGGGGGAGCGGTCAAATTCACCCCTCCACTTT.

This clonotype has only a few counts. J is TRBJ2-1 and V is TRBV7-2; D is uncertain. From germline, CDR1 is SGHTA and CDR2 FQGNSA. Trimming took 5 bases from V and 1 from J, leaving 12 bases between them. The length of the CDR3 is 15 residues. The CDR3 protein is CASSAMTASYNEQFF. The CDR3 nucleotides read TGTGCCAGCAGCGCGATGACGGCGTCCTACAATGAGCAGTTCTTC.

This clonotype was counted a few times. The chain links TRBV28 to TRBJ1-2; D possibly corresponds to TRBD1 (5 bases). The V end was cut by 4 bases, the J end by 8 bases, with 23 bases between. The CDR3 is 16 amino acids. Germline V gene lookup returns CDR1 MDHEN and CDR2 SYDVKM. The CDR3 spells CASSSNGEGRVGGYTF. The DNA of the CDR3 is TGTGCCAGCAGTTCCAATGGCGAGGGGCGAGTAGGAGGCTACACCTTC.

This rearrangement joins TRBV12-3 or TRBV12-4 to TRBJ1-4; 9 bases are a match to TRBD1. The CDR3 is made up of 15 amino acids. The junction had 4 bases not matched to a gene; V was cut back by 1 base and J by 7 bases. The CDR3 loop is CASSLGQGGREKLFF. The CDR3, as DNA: TGTGCCAGCAGTTTAGGACAGGGGGGTCGTGAAAAACTGTTTTTT.

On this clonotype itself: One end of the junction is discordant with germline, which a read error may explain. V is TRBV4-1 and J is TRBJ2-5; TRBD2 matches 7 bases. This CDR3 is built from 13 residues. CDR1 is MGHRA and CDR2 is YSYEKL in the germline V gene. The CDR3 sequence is CASSQDFGTMMFF. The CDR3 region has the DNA TGCGCCAGCAGCCAAGATTTTGGGACTATGATGTTCTTC.

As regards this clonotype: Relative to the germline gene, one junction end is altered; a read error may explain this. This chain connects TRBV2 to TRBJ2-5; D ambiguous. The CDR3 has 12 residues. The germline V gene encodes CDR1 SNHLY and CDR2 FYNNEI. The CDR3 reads CTSSPIQETQYF. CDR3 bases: TGTACCAGCAGCCCTATACAGGAGACCCAGTACTTC.

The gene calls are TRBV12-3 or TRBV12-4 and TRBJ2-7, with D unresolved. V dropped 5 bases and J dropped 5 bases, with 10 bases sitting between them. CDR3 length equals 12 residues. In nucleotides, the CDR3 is TGTGCCAGCAGTAACTCAGGCGACGAGCAGTACTTC. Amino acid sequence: CASSNSGDEQYF.

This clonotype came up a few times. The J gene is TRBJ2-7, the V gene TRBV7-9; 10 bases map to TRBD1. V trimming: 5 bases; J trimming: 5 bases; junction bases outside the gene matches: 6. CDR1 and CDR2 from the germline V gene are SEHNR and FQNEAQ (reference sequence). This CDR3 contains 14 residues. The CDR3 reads CASSRSTGGNEQYF. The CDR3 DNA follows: TGTGCCAGCAGCCGCTCGACAGGGGGCAACGAGCAGTACTTC.

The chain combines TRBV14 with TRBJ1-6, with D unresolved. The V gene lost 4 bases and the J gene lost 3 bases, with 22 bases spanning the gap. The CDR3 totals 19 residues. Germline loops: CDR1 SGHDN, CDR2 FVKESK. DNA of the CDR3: TGTGCCAGCAGCCCGAACACATTCTGGTCACGATACTATAATTCACCCCTCCACTTT. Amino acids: CASSPNTFWSRYYNSPLHF.

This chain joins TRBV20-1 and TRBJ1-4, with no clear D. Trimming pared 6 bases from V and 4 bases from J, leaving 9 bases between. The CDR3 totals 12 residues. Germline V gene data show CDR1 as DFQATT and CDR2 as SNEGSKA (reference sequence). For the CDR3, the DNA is TGCAGTGCAGCGAACAGTAATGAAAAACTGTTTTTT. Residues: CSAANSNEKLFF.

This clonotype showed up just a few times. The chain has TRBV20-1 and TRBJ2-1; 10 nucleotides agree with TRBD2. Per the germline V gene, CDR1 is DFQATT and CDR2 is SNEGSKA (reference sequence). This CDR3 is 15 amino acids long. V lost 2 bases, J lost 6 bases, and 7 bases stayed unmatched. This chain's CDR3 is CSARIAGGGGNEQFF. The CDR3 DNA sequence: TGCAGTGCTAGAATAGCGGGAGGTGGGGGCAATGAGCAGTTCTTC.

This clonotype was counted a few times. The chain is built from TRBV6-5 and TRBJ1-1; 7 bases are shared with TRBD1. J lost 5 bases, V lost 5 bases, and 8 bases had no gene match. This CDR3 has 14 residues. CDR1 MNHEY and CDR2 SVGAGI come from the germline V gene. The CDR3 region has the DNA TGTGCCAGCAGTGCCAGGGGGGGAGGGACTGAAGCTTTCTTT. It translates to CASSARGGGTEAFF.

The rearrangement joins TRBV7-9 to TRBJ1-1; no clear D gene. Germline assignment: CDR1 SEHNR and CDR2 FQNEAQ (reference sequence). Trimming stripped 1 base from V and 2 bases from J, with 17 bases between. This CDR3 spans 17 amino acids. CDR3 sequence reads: CASSLGVVGGGNTEAFF. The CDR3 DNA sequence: TGTGCCAGCAGCTTAGGGGTTGTGGGAGGCGGAAACACTGAAGCTTTCTTT.

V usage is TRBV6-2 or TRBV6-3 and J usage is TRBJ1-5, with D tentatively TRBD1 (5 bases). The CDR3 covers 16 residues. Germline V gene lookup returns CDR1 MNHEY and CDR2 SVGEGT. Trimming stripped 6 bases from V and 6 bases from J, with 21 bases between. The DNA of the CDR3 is TGTGCCAGCAGGGATTCCCCGGGACCTGTGGGTCAGCCCCAGCATTTT. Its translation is CASRDSPGPVGQPQHF.